This T cell receptor (beta chain) was obtained from a study of shared clonotypes between healthy human individuals. Study-level points and caveats: Non-shared clonotypes had lower generation probabilities than clonotypes shared by all four sorted-subset donors.

To note about this clone: What it recognizes is unknown.

Some clones are missing from TCRdb's copy, which holds only in-frame ones; the method was immunoSEQ multiplex PCR. This table has millions of clones, around 90% appearing once. The sequence was collected from a man aged 18 to 35 in good health. Material: naive CD4+ T cells sorted from blood. Subset defined: CD45RA+ positively selected.

Written as DNA, the CDR3 is TGCGCCAGCAGCTTGACAGGCCTGTGGTACGAGCAGTACTTC. Encoded protein: CASSLTGLWYEQYF. The rearrangement joins TRBV5-1 to TRBJ2-7; maybe TRBD1 (5 bases). The CDR3 runs 14 residues. Looked up from germline, CDR1 is SGHRS and CDR2 is YFSETQ. The V end was cut by 1 base, the J end by 4 bases, with 12 bases between. Together with reference TRBV5-1 and TRBJ2-7, the CDR3 gives the full variable domain: KAGVTQTPRYLIKTRGQQVTLSCSPISGHRSVSWYQQTPGQGLQFLFEYFSETQRNKGNFPGRFSGRQFSNSRSEMNVSTLELGDSALYLCASSLTGLWYEQYFGPGTRLTVT.